The sequence of this TCR beta chain was determined in a study of cytomegalovirus exposure and HLA in healthy donors. General observations from the study: Analysis was performed later, and it showed HLA-associated TCR beta chains to be more clonally expanded than equally common others. Using a false discovery rate of 0.05, a later analysis showed that fewer than 20,000 TCR beta sequences were associated with HLA alleles.

Details on this clone: What it binds is unknown.

Amplification used 60 Vbeta primers and 13 Jbeta primers. Here immunoSEQ multiplex PCR was the method, and the copy in TCRdb shows in-frame clones only, minus some. Among roughly 100,000 clones listed, more than 60% were seen once. The CDR3 consists of 14 residues. The trim removed 6 bases at V and 6 bases at J, leaving 4 bases unmatched. Germline loops: CDR1 ENHRY, CDR2 SYGVKD. This TCR was recovered from a man in his thirties or forties in good health and CMV-seronegative. The chain employs TRBV10-3 and TRBJ2-1; 11 bases align to TRBD2. The sequenced sample was PBMCs. CDR3 amino acids: CAIRSGLAGNEQFF. The CDR3 coding sequence is TGTGCCATCAGATCCGGACTAGCGGGCAATGAGCAGTTCTTC.